These 22 T cell receptor beta chains were all obtained from the same sample, sequenced in a study of cytomegalovirus exposure and HLA in healthy donors. The PCR ran on 60 Vbeta and 13 Jbeta primers. Generated by immunoSEQ multiplex PCR, the TCRdb table keeps only in-frame clones and is missing some. Here the sample spans some 67,000 clones, 85% to 90% being singletons. Sequencing input: PBMCs. These receptors were collected from a woman aged 25 to 39 in good health and CMV-seropositive.

The V gene is TRBV7-9, the J gene TRBJ2-3; possibly TRBD1 for D (6 bases). Trimming pared 1 base from V and 2 bases from J, leaving 10 bases between. CDR1 and CDR2 from the germline V gene are SEHNR and FQNEAQ (reference sequence). The CDR3 is 15 amino acids. For the CDR3, the DNA is TGTGCCAGCAGCTTAGGGGCAGGGGACACAGATACGCAGTATTTT. It yields the protein CASSLGAGDTDTQYF.

This clone has a handful of counts. The chain joins TRBV28 to TRBJ1-5; TRBD1 might be the D (5 bases). V dropped 1 base and J dropped 2 bases, with 12 bases sitting between them. CDR3 length: 16 residues. Germline CDR1 MDHEN, CDR2 SYDVKM. The CDR3: CASSLLRGWGNQPQHF. CDR3 bases: TGTGCCAGCAGTTTATTAAGGGGCTGGGGCAATCAGCCCCAGCATTTT.

The rearrangement links TRBV7-8 to TRBJ2-7; 7 bases match TRBD2. CDR1 is SGHVS and CDR2 is FQNEAQ in the germline V gene. This CDR3 is built from 15 residues. The V gene end was trimmed by 1 base and the J gene end by 4 bases; junction bases not matched to a gene: 7. The chain's CDR3 is CASSLDRGDVYEQYF. The CDR3 DNA reads TGTGCCAGCAGCTTAGATCGGGGGGATGTATACGAGCAGTACTTC.

The chain is built from TRBV10-3 and TRBJ2-3; tentative D call: TRBD2 (5 bases). Germline CDR1 reads ENHRY; CDR2 reads SYGVKD. The CDR3 loop spans 14 amino acids. The germline V and J ends were trimmed by 10 bases and 0 bases, with 14 bases remaining between them. CDR3 bases: TGTGCCAGCGGTATGAGGGATAGCACAGATACGCAGTATTTT. This encodes CASGMRDSTDTQYF.

The rearrangement joins TRBV7-9 to TRBJ2-1; 8 nucleotides match TRBD2. With 7 bases clipped from V and 9 bases from J, the junction kept 14 bases outside the gene matches. Germline CDR1 and CDR2: SEHNR and FQNEAQ (reference sequence). This CDR3 contains 15 residues. CDR3 region: CASTSGGQLMSEQFF. Here the CDR3 DNA reads TGTGCCAGCACCTCGGGAGGGCAACTTATGAGTGAGCAGTTCTTC.

The chain links TRBV7-8 to TRBJ1-4, with TRBD1 as a possible D gene (5 bases). Trimming stripped 4 bases from V and 8 bases from J, with 17 bases between. CDR3 length: 15 residues. Germline V gene sequence: CDR1 SGHVS, CDR2 FQNEAQ. Written as DNA, the CDR3 is TGTGCCAGCAGCTCTGCGGGGACCCGAGAGGAAAAACTGTTTTTT. Translation: CASSSAGTREEKLFF. Full variable domain (remainder filled in from reference TRBV7-8 and TRBJ1-4): GAGVSQSPRYKVAKRGQDVALRCDPISGHVSLFWYQQALGQGPEFLTYFQNEAQLDKSGLPSDRFFAERPEGSVSTLKIQRTQQEDSAVYLCASSSAGTREEKLFFGSGTQLSVL.

The chain joins TRBV7-6 to TRBJ2-3; TRBD2 agrees at 11 bases. The CDR3 extends over 14 amino acids. Looked up from germline, CDR1 is SGHVS and CDR2 is FNYEAQ. The J segment lost 7 bases and the V segment lost 5 bases, leaving 5 bases of the junction unmatched. CDR3 residues: CASSPGTSGYTQYF. Here the CDR3 DNA reads TGTGCCAGCAGCCCAGGGACTAGCGGATATACGCAGTATTTT.

This clone appeared once. V gene TRBV5-1 combines with J gene TRBJ2-7; TRBD2 agrees at 8 bases. V lost 4 bases to trimming and J lost 0 bases; unmatched junction nucleotides: 9. The CDR3 runs to 16 residues. Per germline, CDR1 SGHRS and CDR2 YFSETQ. This CDR3 reads CASSPLAGGPSYEQYF. CDR3 bases: TGCGCCAGCAGCCCCCTGGCGGGAGGTCCCTCCTACGAGCAGTACTTC.

In its sample, this clone was seen once. The genes are TRBV15 and TRBJ2-1, with a weak D call TRBD2 (5 bases). This CDR3 comprises 13 residues. V dropped 8 bases and J dropped 2 bases, with 10 bases sitting between them. The V gene's germline CDR1 is LNHNV and CDR2 YYDKDF (reference sequence). This CDR3 reads CATGSTTYNEQFF. The DNA for the CDR3 is TGTGCCACCGGGAGCACCACCTACAATGAGCAGTTCTTC.

This chain uses TRBV10-3 with TRBJ2-1; 9 positions agree with TRBD2. Trimming at V came to 6 bases and at J to 8 bases, leaving 8 bases not matched to a gene. CDR1 is ENHRY, CDR2 SYGVKD, per germline. This CDR3 comprises 14 residues. For the CDR3, the DNA is TGTGCCATCAGCCAAATAGCGGGAGTCGATGAGCAGTTCTTC. Protein product: CAISQIAGVDEQFF.

The V call is TRBV18, the J call TRBJ1-2; no definite D call. Between the trimmed V and J ends, which lost 3 bases and 6 bases, there was a span of 17 bases. CDR3 length: 15 residues. Germline CDR1 KGHSH, CDR2 LQKENI. CDR3 amino acids: CASSPRQDFGDGYTF. The DNA for the CDR3 is TGTGCCAGCTCACCTCGCCAGGACTTCGGGGATGGCTACACCTTC.

This clone was detected once. DNA for the CDR3: TGTGCCAGCAGCGTAAGTGCAGGGGGAATGAATGGCTACACCTTC. Protein sequence: CASSVSAGGMNGYTF. The chain couples TRBV9 to TRBJ1-2; 7 nucleotides line up with TRBD1. V trimming: 1 base; J trimming: 6 bases; junction bases outside the gene matches: 9. CDR3 length equals 15 residues. Germline CDR1 is SGDLS and CDR2 is YYNGEE.

The gene calls are TRBV7-9 and TRBJ2-2, with 8 bases matching TRBD1. The germline V gene has CDR1 SEHNR and CDR2 FQNEAQ (reference sequence). V was pared by 5 bases and J by 3 bases, with 2 bases of the junction left unmatched. This CDR3 has 14 residues. CDR3 residues: CASSRQGYTGELFF. CDR3 bases: TGTGCCAGCAGCAGACAGGGGTACACCGGGGAGCTGTTTTTT.

The genes are TRBV9 and TRBJ1-5, with D possibly matching TRBD1 (5 bases). This CDR3 region has 14 residues. Germline CDR1 SGDLS, CDR2 YYNGEE. V was clipped by 2 bases and J by 4 bases, with 10 bases between them. CDR3 DNA: TGTGCCAGCAGCGTTGACAGCGATAATCAGCCCCAGCATTTT. Its translation: CASSVDSDNQPQHF.

The chain links TRBV2 to TRBJ1-2, with TRBD1 matching over 10 bases. Germline V gives CDR1 SNHLY, CDR2 FYNNEI. The trim removed 3 bases at V and 3 bases at J, leaving 1 base unmatched. This CDR3 has 14 residues. DNA of the CDR3: TGTGCCAGCAGTGAGACAGGGGGCGACTATGGCTACACCTTC. Its translation: CASSETGGDYGYTF.

The genes are TRBV9 and TRBJ1-1, with D possibly matching TRBD1 (5 bases). This CDR3 is 15 amino acids long. Trimming left V 3 bases short and J 2 bases short, with 14 bases between. Germline CDR1 and CDR2: SGDLS and YYNGEE. This CDR3 reads CASSAVGRANTEAFF. The CDR3 DNA sequence: TGTGCCAGCAGCGCCGTGGGCAGGGCCAACACTGAAGCTTTCTTT.

The gene calls are TRBV29-1 and TRBJ1-2, with 10 bases lining up with TRBD1. This CDR3 is built from 12 residues. The V and J ends lost 6 bases and 7 bases, in that order; junction bases with no gene match: 5. Germline V gene data show CDR1 as SQVTM and CDR2 as ANQGSEA. CDR3: CSVGQGNGGYTF. The CDR3 coding sequence is TGCAGCGTGGGACAGGGGAATGGTGGCTACACCTTC.

J is TRBJ2-7 and V is TRBV7-2; TRBD2 matches 10 bases. The CDR3 is made up of 18 amino acids. V lost 0 bases and J lost 0; bases outside the gene matches: 8. Germline assignment: CDR1 SGHTA and CDR2 FQGNSA. The DNA of the CDR3 is TGTGCCAGCAGCTTAGCACTAGCGGGACTCCGCCGCTCCTACGAGCAGTACTTC. Translation: CASSLALAGLRRSYEQYF.

This chain links TRBV6-1 with TRBJ1-6; D perhaps matches TRBD1 (5 bases). The CDR3 is 14 amino acids. CDR1 is MNHNS and CDR2 is SASEGT in the germline V gene. Deletions cut 3 bases from V and 7 bases from J, with 10 bases between. The CDR3 sequence: CASSEGRENSPLHF. CDR3 DNA: TGTGCCAGCAGTGAGGGCAGGGAAAATTCACCCCTCCACTTT.

This chain connects TRBV7-6 to TRBJ1-2; D possibly corresponds to TRBD1 (5 bases). The CDR3 sequence is 13 residues long. The V end was cut by 3 bases, the J end by 8 bases, with 13 bases between. CDR1 SGHVS and CDR2 FNYEAQ come from the germline V gene. CDR3 residues: CASSFQGGEGYTF. For the CDR3, the DNA is TGTGCCAGCAGCTTTCAGGGCGGGGAAGGCTACACCTTC.

The chain combines TRBV19 with TRBJ2-1; D possibly corresponds to TRBD2 (5 bases). The CDR3 runs 16 residues. Trimming removed 7 bases from V and 1 base from J, with 17 bases in between. Germline V gene lookup returns CDR1 LNHDA and CDR2 SQIVND (reference sequence). CDR3 loop: CASTARGVGSYNEQFF. The CDR3 DNA is TGTGCCAGTACCGCTCGGGGAGTGGGGTCCTACAATGAGCAGTTCTTC.

The chain has TRBV4-1 and TRBJ2-1; TRBD2 is a possible D gene (6 bases). Per the germline V gene, CDR1 is MGHRA and CDR2 is YSYEKL. The CDR3 has 14 residues. V was pared by 4 bases and J by 0 bases, with 7 bases between. CDR3 residues: CASSRAGSYNEQFF. The CDR3 DNA sequence: TGCGCCAGCAGCCGAGCGGGCTCCTACAATGAGCAGTTCTTC.